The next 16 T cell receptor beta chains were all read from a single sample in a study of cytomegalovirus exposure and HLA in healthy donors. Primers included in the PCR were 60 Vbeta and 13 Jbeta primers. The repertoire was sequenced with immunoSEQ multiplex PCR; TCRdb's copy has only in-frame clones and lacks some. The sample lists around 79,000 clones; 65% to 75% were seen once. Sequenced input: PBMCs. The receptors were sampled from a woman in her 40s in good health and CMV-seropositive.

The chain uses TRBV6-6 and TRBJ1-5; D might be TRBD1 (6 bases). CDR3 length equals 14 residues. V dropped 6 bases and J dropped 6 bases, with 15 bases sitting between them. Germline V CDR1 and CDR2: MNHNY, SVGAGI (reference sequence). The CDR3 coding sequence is TGTGCCAGCAGAGAACAGGGCGGCGGTCAGCCCCAGCATTTT. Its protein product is CASREQGGGQPQHF.

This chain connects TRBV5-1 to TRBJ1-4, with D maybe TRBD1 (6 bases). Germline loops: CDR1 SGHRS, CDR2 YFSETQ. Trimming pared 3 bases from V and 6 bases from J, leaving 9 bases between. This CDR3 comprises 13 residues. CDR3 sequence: CASSSRTDEKLFF. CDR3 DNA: TGCGCCAGCAGCTCCCGGACAGATGAAAAACTGTTTTTT.

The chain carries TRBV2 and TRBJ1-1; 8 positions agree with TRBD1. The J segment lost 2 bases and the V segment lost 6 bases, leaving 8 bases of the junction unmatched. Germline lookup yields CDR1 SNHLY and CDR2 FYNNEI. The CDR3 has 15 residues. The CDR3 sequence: CASRRQGATNTEAFF. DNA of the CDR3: TGTGCCAGCAGACGGCAGGGGGCTACAAACACTGAAGCTTTCTTT.

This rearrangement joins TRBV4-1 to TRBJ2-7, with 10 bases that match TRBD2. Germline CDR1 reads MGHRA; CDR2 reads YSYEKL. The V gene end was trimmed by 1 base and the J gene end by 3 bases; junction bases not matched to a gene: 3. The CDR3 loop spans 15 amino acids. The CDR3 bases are TGCGCCAGCAGCCAAGGGCTAGCGGGAGACTACGAGCAGTACTTC. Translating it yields CASSQGLAGDYEQYF.

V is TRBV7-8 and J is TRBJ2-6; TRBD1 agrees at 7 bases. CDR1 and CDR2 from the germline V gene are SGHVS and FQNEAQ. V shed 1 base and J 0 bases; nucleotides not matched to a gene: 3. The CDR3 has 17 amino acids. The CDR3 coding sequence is TGTGCCAGCAGCTTAGTAGGGACAGCCTCTGGGGCCAACGTCCTGACTTTC. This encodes CASSLVGTASGANVLTF.

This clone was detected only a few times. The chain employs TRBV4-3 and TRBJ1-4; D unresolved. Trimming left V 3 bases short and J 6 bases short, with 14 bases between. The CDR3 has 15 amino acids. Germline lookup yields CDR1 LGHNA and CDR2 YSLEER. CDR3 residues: CASSHFRRSDEKLFF. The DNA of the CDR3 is TGCGCCAGCAGCCACTTCAGACGGAGTGATGAAAAACTGTTTTTT.

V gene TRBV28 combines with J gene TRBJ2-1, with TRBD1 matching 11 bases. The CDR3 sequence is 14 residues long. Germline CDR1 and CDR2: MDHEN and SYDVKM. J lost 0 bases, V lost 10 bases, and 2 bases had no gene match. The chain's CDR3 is CAIGTGGSYNEQFF. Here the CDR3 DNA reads TGTGCCATCGGGACAGGGGGCTCCTACAATGAGCAGTTCTTC.

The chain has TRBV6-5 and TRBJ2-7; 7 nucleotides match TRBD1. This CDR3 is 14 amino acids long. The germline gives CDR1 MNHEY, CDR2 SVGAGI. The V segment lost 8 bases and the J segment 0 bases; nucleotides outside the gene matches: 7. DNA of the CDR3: TGTGCCAGCGCCCGAGGGACAGTCTCCTACGAGCAGTACTTC. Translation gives CASARGTVSYEQYF.

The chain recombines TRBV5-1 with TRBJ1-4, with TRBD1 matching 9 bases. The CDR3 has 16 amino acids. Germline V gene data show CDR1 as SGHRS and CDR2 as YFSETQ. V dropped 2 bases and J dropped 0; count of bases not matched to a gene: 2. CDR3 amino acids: CASSFGDRATNEKLFF. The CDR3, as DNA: TGCGCCAGCAGCTTCGGGGACAGGGCAACTAATGAAAAACTGTTTTTT.

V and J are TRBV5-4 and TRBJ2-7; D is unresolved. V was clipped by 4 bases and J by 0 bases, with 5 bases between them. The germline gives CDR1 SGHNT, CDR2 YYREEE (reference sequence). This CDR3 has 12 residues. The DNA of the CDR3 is TGTGCCAGCAGCCAAAACTCCTACGAGCAGTACTTC. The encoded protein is CASSQNSYEQYF. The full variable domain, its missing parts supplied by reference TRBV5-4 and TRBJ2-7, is ETGVTQSPTHLIKTRGQQVTLRCSSQSGHNTVSWYQQALGQGPQFIFQYYREEENGRGNFPPRFSGLQFPNYSSELNVNALELDDSALYLCASSQNSYEQYFGPGTRLTVT.

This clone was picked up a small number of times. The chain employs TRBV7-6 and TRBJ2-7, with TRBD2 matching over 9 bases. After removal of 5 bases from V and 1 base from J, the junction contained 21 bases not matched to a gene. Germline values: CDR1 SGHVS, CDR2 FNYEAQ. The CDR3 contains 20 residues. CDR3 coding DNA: TGTGCCAGCAGCAAAATGATTAGCGGGAGCAGGCGACTAGAATCCTACGAGCAGTACTTC. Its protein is CASSKMISGSRRLESYEQYF.

CDR3 sequence (DNA): TGTGCCAGCAGGGTAGGGTCCGGCGGGACCTACGAGCAGTACTTC. As protein: CASRVGSGGTYEQYF. The genes are TRBV2 and TRBJ2-7, with D tentatively TRBD2 (6 bases). CDR1 SNHLY and CDR2 FYNNEI come from the germline V gene. The CDR3 is 15 residues long. The V end was cut by 6 bases, the J end by 2 bases, with 17 bases between.

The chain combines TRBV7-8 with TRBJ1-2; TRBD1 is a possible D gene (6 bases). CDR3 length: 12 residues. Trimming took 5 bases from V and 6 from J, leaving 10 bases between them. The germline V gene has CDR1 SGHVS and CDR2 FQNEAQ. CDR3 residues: CASSPRTDGYTF. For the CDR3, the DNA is TGTGCCAGCAGCCCCCGGACAGATGGCTACACCTTC.

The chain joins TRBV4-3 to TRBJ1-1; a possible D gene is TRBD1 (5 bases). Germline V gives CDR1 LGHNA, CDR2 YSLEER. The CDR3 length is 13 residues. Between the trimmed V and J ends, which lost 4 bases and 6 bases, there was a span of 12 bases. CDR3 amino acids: CASSPGAGAEAFF. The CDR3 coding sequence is TGCGCCAGCAGCCCTGGAGCGGGGGCTGAAGCTTTCTTT.

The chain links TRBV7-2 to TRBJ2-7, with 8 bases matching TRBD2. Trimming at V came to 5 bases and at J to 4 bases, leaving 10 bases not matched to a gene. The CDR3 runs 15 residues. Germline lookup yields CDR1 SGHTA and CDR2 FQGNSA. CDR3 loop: CASSNAGTSGYEQYF. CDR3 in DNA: TGTGCCAGCAGCAACGCCGGGACTAGTGGGTACGAGCAGTACTTC.

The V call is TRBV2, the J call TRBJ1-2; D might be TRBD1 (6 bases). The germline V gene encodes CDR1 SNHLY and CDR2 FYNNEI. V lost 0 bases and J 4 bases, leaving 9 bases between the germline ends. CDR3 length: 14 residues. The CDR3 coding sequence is TGTGCCAGCAGTGAAGCTAAAGGGGGCTATGGCTACACCTTC. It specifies CASSEAKGGYGYTF.